A selection of T cell receptor beta chains follows, all from one sample in a study of tumor-infiltrating lymphocytes in primary liver carcinoma. TCRdb passed the multiplex PCR reads through MiXCR, listing each CDR3 protein once. The repertoire holds approximately 53,000 distinct CDR3 sequences, with over 75% as singletons. Source material: liver tumor tissue from sampling region 5. The receptors were gathered from a man in his forties or fifties with primary liver carcinoma and hepatitis B virus infection. CDR3s include the opening cysteine and the closing phenylalanine or tryptophan. Fields, in order: D gene, J gene, V gene, clone size, CDR3 protein, CDR3 DNA. The D gene is left open where the match is weak. The size of a clone is reported for some rows only, either as once, few or many, or as a class for expanded clones.

D: NA; J: TRBJ2-5; V: TRBV5-6; size: NA; CDR3: CASSMVTGSQETQHF; DNA: TGTGCCAGCAGCATGGTTACAGGTAGCCAAGAGACCCAGCACTTC
D: NA; J: TRBJ2-7; V: TRBV6-6; size: NA; CDR3: CASSTKYEQYF; DNA: TGTGCCAGCAGTACTAAATACGAGCAGTATTTC
D: NA; J: TRBJ2-2; V: TRBV11-1; size: NA; CDR3: CASNYIGPFSGELFF; DNA: TGTGCCAGCAACTATATAGGACCATTCTCCGGGGAGCTGTTTTTT
D: TRBD1; J: TRBJ1-1; V: TRBV12-5; size: NA; CDR3: CVSGSDRDTEAFF; DNA: TGTGTTAGTGGTTCGGACAGGGACACTGAAGCTTTCTTT
D: NA; J: TRBJ2-6; V: TRBV11-1; size: NA; CDR3: CASSHPRPSGASVLSF; DNA: TGTGCCAGCAGCCACCCGAGGCCTTCTGGGGCCAGCGTCCTGTCTTTC
D: NA; J: TRBJ1-1; V: TRBV4-3; size: NA; CDR3: CVSSHLDQNIEAFF; DNA: TGCGTCAGCAGCCACCTCGACCAGAACATTGAAGCTTTCTTT
D: NA; J: TRBJ2-7; V: TRBV6-5; size: NA; CDR3: CASSDGIGGGYDQYF; DNA: TGTGCCAGCAGTGACGGGATAGGGGGAGGCTACGATCAGTACTTC
D: NA; J: TRBJ2-5; V: TRBV6-1; size: NA; CDR3: CDSTSESDYQETQYF; DNA: TGTGACAGCACGTCAGAATCGGACTACCAAGAGACCCAGTACTTC
D: NA; J: TRBJ2-3; V: TRBV12-3/TRBV12-4; size: NA; CDR3: CSSRPTGSWDTQYF; DNA: TGTTCCAGCAGGCCTACAGGTTCGTGGGATACGCAGTATTTT
D: NA; J: TRBJ2-7; V: TRBV14; size: NA; CDR3: CTSSHVDSYEHYF; DNA: TGTACCAGCAGCCATGTCGACAGTTACGAGCATTACTTC
D: TRBD2; J: TRBJ2-1; V: TRBV7-8; size: NA; CDR3: CASSSQGSELAGGAYNEQFF; DNA: TGTGCCAGCAGCTCCCAAGGGTCGGAACTAGCGGGGGGGGCTTACAATGAGCAGTTCTTT
D: TRBD1; J: TRBJ2-3; V: TRBV6-5; size: many; CDR3: CASREQGWGTDTQYF; DNA: TGTGCCAGCAGAGAACAGGGGTGGGGGACAGATACGCAGTATTTT
D: TRBD2; J: TRBJ2-7; V: TRBV29-1; size: medium-sized; CDR3: CSVGTSGRSGEQYF; DNA: TGCAGCGTCGGGACTAGCGGGAGGTCTGGGGAGCAGTACTTC
D: TRBD2; J: TRBJ2-1; V: TRBV5-5; size: NA; CDR3: CASSGGLAGENEHFF; DNA: TGTGCAAGCAGCGGGGGACTAGCGGGAGAAAACGAGCATTTCTTC
D: NA; J: TRBJ1-2; V: TRBV29-1; size: NA; CDR3: CIVEAEEGVDGYTF; DNA: TGCATCGTCGAGGCGGAAGAAGGGGTGGATGGCTACACCTTC
D: NA; J: TRBJ1-6; V: TRBV4-3; size: medium-sized; CDR3: CASSQDSSYNSPLHF; DNA: TGCGCCAGCAGCCAGGACAGCTCCTATAATTCACCCCTCCACTTT
D: NA; J: TRBJ1-5; V: TRBV11-2; size: NA; CDR3: CPSSLVEVTGSNQPQHF; DNA: TGTCCAAGCAGCTTAGTAGAGGTAACAGGGAGCAATCAGCCCCAGCATTTT
D: TRBD2; J: TRBJ2-4; V: TRBV28; size: NA; CDR3: CANSSWTSGLVKNIQYF; DNA: TGTGCCAACAGTTCCTGGACTAGCGGCCTAGTCAAAAACATTCAGTACTTC
D: NA; J: TRBJ1-3; V: TRBV7-9; size: NA; CDR3: CASNLTGEGLSGNTIYF; DNA: TGTGCCAGCAACTTAACGGGTGAAGGGCTCTCTGGAAACACCATATATTTT
D: TRBD1; J: TRBJ1-2; V: TRBV4-1; size: NA; CDR3: CASNLDRGAYGYTF; DNA: TGCGCAAGCAACCTGGACAGGGGTGCGTATGGCTACACCTTC
D: NA; J: TRBJ2-5; V: TRBV11-1; size: NA; CDR3: CASSLRGDSGETYYF; DNA: TGTGCCAGCAGCTTACGGGGCGACAGTGGAGAGACCTATTACTTC
D: NA; J: TRBJ2-1; V: TRBV11-2; size: NA; CDR3: CANNFGGGGRFNEQFF; DNA: TGTGCCAACAACTTTGGGGGAGGGGGGCGCTTCAATGAGCAGTTCTTC
D: NA; J: TRBJ1-2; V: TRBV29-1; size: NA; CDR3: CSVEVDGPGIDYTF; DNA: TGCAGCGTTGAAGTTGACGGACCCGGTATTGACTACACCTTC
D: NA; J: TRBJ1-2; V: TRBV30; size: many; CDR3: CAWTSTNYGYTF; DNA: TGTGCCTGGACGTCAACTAACTATGGCTACACCTTC
D: NA; J: TRBJ2-3; V: TRBV6-2/TRBV6-3; size: NA; CDR3: CASSSPRDTEAQYF; DNA: TGTGCCAGTAGTTCGCCCCGGGACACCGAAGCGCAGTATTTT
D: NA; J: TRBJ2-5; V: TRBV11-2; size: NA; CDR3: CASISGQGSQVTQYF; DNA: TGTGCCAGCATCTCGGGACAAGGATCCCAAGTGACCCAATACTTC
D: NA; J: TRBJ2-2; V: TRBV11-2; size: once; CDR3: CASSLDHRGMDTGELFF; DNA: TGTGCCAGCAGCTTAGATCATCGGGGTATGGACACCGGGGAGCTATTCTTT
D: TRBD1; J: TRBJ1-1; V: TRBV29-1; size: once; CDR3: CRVAGGWGLNTEAFF; DNA: TGCAGAGTTGCAGGGGGCTGGGGATTGAACACTGAAGCTTTCTTT
D: NA; J: TRBJ2-2; V: TRBV12-3/TRBV12-4; size: NA; CDR3: CTSSSMEFGELFF; DNA: TGTACCAGCAGTTCGATGGAGTTTGGGGAGCTGTTTTTT
D: NA; J: TRBJ2-1; V: TRBV6-1; size: NA; CDR3: CARWSAVNEQFF; DNA: TGTGCCCGCTGGTCGGCCGTCAATGAGCAGTTCTTC
D: NA; J: TRBJ2-7; V: TRBV9; size: NA; CDR3: CAISVGKGVTYEQYF; DNA: TGTGCTATCAGCGTAGGTAAAGGCGTTACCTACGAGCAGTACTTC
D: NA; J: TRBJ1-1; V: TRBV5-1; size: NA; CDR3: CASSALTGSNTEAFF; DNA: TGCGCCAGCAGCGCCTTGACGGGGAGCAACACTGAAGCTTTCTTT
D: TRBD1; J: TRBJ1-2; V: TRBV28; size: many; CDR3: CASRSGTGRNYGYTF; DNA: TGTGCCAGCAGATCCGGGACAGGACGAAACTATGGCTACACCTTC
D: NA; J: TRBJ2-5; V: TRBV12-3/TRBV12-4; size: NA; CDR3: CASSRSGTDSQYF; DNA: TGTGCTAGCAGTCGAAGCGGGACAGATAGCCAGTACTTC
D: TRBD2; J: TRBJ2-3; V: TRBV5-1; size: NA; CDR3: CASSLRTSGSADTQYF; DNA: TGCGCCAGCAGCCTCCGGACTAGCGGCAGCGCAGATACGCAGTATTTT
D: NA; J: TRBJ1-1; V: TRBV29-1; size: NA; CDR3: CRVQAGWGMNTEVFF; DNA: TGCAGAGTTCAGGCGGGGTGGGGAATGAACACTGAAGTTTTCTTT
D: NA; J: TRBJ1-3; V: TRBV18; size: NA; CDR3: CASSPERSGNTIYF; DNA: TGTGCCAGCTCCCCCGAGAGGTCTGGAAACACCATATATTTT
D: NA; J: TRBJ1-5; V: TRBV12-3/TRBV12-4; size: NA; CDR3: CASTRGSTINQPHHF; DNA: TGTGCCAGCACGCGGGGCAGCACAATAAATCAGCCCCATCATTTT
D: TRBD1; J: TRBJ1-2; V: TRBV7-2; size: once; CDR3: CASSSRTGGYGYTF; DNA: TGTGCCAGTAGCTCGCGGACAGGGGGCTATGGCTACACCTTC
D: NA; J: TRBJ2-7; V: TRBV30; size: NA; CDR3: CSWSTASEWEQYF; DNA: TGTTCCTGGAGTACGGCTAGCGAGTGGGAGCAGTACTTC
D: TRBD1; J: TRBJ2-1; V: TRBV5-1; size: NA; CDR3: CANSLAGTGGGYNEQFF; DNA: TGCGCCAACAGCTTGGCCGGGACAGGGGGCGGTTACAATGAGCAGTTCTTC
D: NA; J: TRBJ1-1; V: TRBV29-1; size: NA; CDR3: CGVLIQVNTEAFF; DNA: TGCGGCGTTCTTATTCAGGTGAACACTGAAGCTTTCTTT
D: NA; J: TRBJ2-5; V: TRBV6-5; size: NA; CDR3: CTNSYSSSGGFQETQYF; DNA: TGTACCAACAGTTACTCGAGTAGTGGCGGGTTCCAAGAGACCCAGTACTTC
D: TRBD1; J: TRBJ2-1; V: TRBV18; size: once; CDR3: CASSATGWDKEQFF; DNA: TGTGCCAGCTCAGCGACAGGGTGGGACAAAGAGCAGTTCTTC
D: TRBD1; J: TRBJ1-1; V: TRBV20-1; size: NA; CDR3: CSASNRGISTEAFF; DNA: TGCAGTGCCAGCAACAGGGGGATCAGCACTGAAGCTTTCTTT
D: NA; J: TRBJ1-3; V: TRBV18; size: many; CDR3: CASSPTAEGNTIYF; DNA: TGTGCCAGCTCACCGACGGCTGAGGGCAACACCATATATTTT
D: NA; J: TRBJ2-3; V: TRBV6-1; size: NA; CDR3: CASRSQGGAQYF; DNA: TGTGCAAGCCGCTCACAGGGAGGTGCGCAGTATTTT
D: NA; J: TRBJ2-2; V: TRBV4-1; size: once; CDR3: CAGRQLTLSGELLF; DNA: TGCGCCGGCAGACAACTTACCCTCTCCGGGGAGCTGCTTTTT
D: NA; J: TRBJ2-1; V: TRBV6-4; size: many; CDR3: CASSETGSSYNEQFF; DNA: TGTGCCAGCAGTGAGACTGGAAGCTCCTACAATGAGCAGTTCTTC
D: NA; J: TRBJ2-7; V: TRBV12-3/TRBV12-4; size: NA; CDR3: CASSLDHYEQYF; DNA: TGTGCCAGCAGTTTGGATCACTACGAACAGTACTTC
D: TRBD2; J: TRBJ2-5; V: TRBV5-4; size: NA; CDR3: CAISPRLAGGWETQYF; DNA: TGTGCCATCAGCCCTAGACTAGCTGGAGGGTGGGAGACCCAGTACTTC
D: NA; J: TRBJ2-1; V: TRBV5-8; size: NA; CDR3: CTSSSSVMGGYEQFF; DNA: TGTACCAGCAGCTCCTCAGTAATGGGAGGCTATGAGCAGTTCTTC
D: NA; J: TRBJ2-1; V: TRBV14; size: NA; CDR3: CASRQEDQGTGYNEQFF; DNA: TGTGCCAGCAGGCAAGAGGATCAGGGAACAGGGTACAATGAGCAGTTCTTC
D: TRBD2; J: TRBJ2-3; V: TRBV12-3/TRBV12-4; size: NA; CDR3: CASSSRTSGLTDTQYF; DNA: TGTGCCAGCAGCTCGAGGACTAGTGGGCTCACAGATACGCAGTATTTT